A selection of T cell receptor beta chains follows, all from one sample in a study of T cell changes during pregnancy in multiple sclerosis. The data were produced by immunoSEQ multiplex PCR, yet TCRdb's version contains in-frame clones alone and is incomplete. The sample has tens of thousands of clones; 92% are singletons. Sequenced material: peripheral blood, taken in the third trimester of pregnancy. These receptor sequences come from a female donor in good health, enrolled as a control in a pregnancy study. Both conserved end residues are part of each CDR3. Each record gives: D gene, clone size, V gene, J gene, CDR3 protein, CDR3 DNA. The D gene is left open where the match is weak. Rows may omit the clone size; those that give it use once, few, many or a size class.

>TRBD2|once|TRBV15|TRBJ2-5
CATRAGEGVETQYF
TGTGCCACCAGAGCGGGAGAGGGGGTAGAGACCCAGTACTTC
>.|.|TRBV7-2|TRBJ1-1
CASSLDIVNTEAFF
TGTGCCAGCAGCTTGGACATAGTGAACACTGAAGCTTTCTTT
>.|.|TRBV5-1|TRBJ1-1
CASSFTGNTEAFF
TGCGCCAGCAGCTTCACAGGGAACACTGAAGCTTTCTTT
>.|.|TRBV28|TRBJ2-5
CASSSTGRETQYF
TGTGCCAGCAGTTCGACAGGGAGGGAGACCCAGTACTTC
>.|.|TRBV11-2|TRBJ2-1
CASSSRRGTQVNEQFF
TGTGCCAGCAGCTCCCGTAGGGGGACGCAAGTGAATGAGCAGTTCTTC
>.|.|TRBV7-5|TRBJ2-1
CARSTGLAGDNEQFF
TGTGCCAGAAGTACCGGACTAGCGGGAGATAATGAGCAGTTCTTC
>.|.|TRBV6-5|TRBJ1-2
CASSYSRIYGYTF
TGTGCCAGCAGTTACTCTAGAATCTATGGCTACACCTTC
>.|once|TRBV5-1|TRBJ2-7
CASSLGTIMYEQYF
TGCGCCAGCAGCTTGGGGACTATAATGTACGAGCAGTACTTC
>TRBD1|.|TRBV19|TRBJ2-7
CATATGTETYEQYF
TGTGCCACCGCAACCGGGACAGAGACCTACGAGCAGTACTTC
>TRBD1|.|TRBV7-9|TRBJ1-2
CASSLVGQGDYGYTF
TGTGCCAGCAGCTTAGTAGGACAGGGTGACTATGGCTACACCTTC
>.|.|TRBV18|TRBJ1-1
CASSPVVVEAFF
TGTGCCAGCTCACCCGTAGTTGTTGAAGCTTTCTTT
>TRBD1|.|TRBV5-1|TRBJ1-3
CASRAGTGAFSGNTIYF
TGCGCCAGCAGGGCCGGGACAGGGGCCTTCTCTGGAAACACCATATATTTT
>.|.|TRBV7-2|TRBJ2-3
CASSLVERSDTQYF
TGTGCCAGCAGCTTAGTGGAGCGCTCAGATACGCAGTATTTT
>.|.|TRBV7-9|TRBJ1-6
CASSPNGDSPLHF
TGTGCCAGCAGTCCTAACGGTGATTCACCCCTCCACTTT
>TRBD2|once|TRBV7-9|TRBJ2-5
CASSFGLAGVVNGTQYF
TGTGCCAGCAGCTTTGGACTAGCGGGAGTAGTAAACGGGACCCAGTACTTC
>TRBD1|.|TRBV19|TRBJ2-7
CASSESTGSEQYF
TGTGCCAGTAGTGAGTCGACAGGGTCCGAGCAGTACTTC
>.|once|TRBV21-1|TRBJ2-1
CASTVAGGPWNEQFF
TGTGCCAGCACCGTTGCGGGGGGGCCTTGGAATGAGCAGTTCTTC
>TRBD1|.|TRBV6-1|TRBJ2-1
CASSARQGRMDEQFF
TGTGCCAGCAGTGCCAGACAGGGGAGGATGGATGAGCAGTTCTTC
>TRBD1|.|TRBV5-4|TRBJ1-1
CASSWDRNTEAFF
TGTGCCAGCAGCTGGGACAGAAACACTGAAGCTTTCTTT
>TRBD2|.|TRBV28|TRBJ2-1
CASSSLAGGPNEQFF
TGTGCCAGCAGTTCGCTAGCGGGAGGGCCCAATGAGCAGTTCTTC
>.|.|TRBV27|TRBJ2-3
CASILPQGRALNTQYF
TGTGCCAGCATCCTACCCCAGGGCAGGGCATTAAATACGCAGTATTTT
>.|.|TRBV5-4|TRBJ2-5
CASSWASGRETQYF
TGTGCCAGCAGCTGGGCCTCCGGTCGGGAGACCCAGTACTTC
>TRBD1|.|TRBV9|TRBJ2-7
CASSVGGTESYEQYF
TGTGCCAGCAGCGTAGGAGGGACAGAATCCTACGAGCAGTACTTC
>.|.|TRBV29-1|TRBJ1-1
CSVEPRGGSGEAFF
TGCAGCGTTGAACCGCGGGGGGGCTCTGGTGAAGCTTTCTTT
>TRBD1|once|TRBV7-9|TRBJ2-5
CASSSGQDRQETQYF
TGTGCCAGCAGCTCGGGCCAGGACAGGCAAGAGACCCAGTACTTC